These 2 T cell receptor beta chains originate from one sample sequenced in a study of blood T cell repertoires in COVID-19. The assay was immunoSEQ multiplex PCR, and TCRdb's table has in-frame clones only and misses some. The table shows 50,000 or so clones, with roughly four fifths occurring only once. The sample taken for sequencing was peripheral blood. Receptors were obtained from a man in his sixties with active COVID-19.

The rearrangement links TRBV6-5 to TRBJ2-7, with D possibly being TRBD1 (5 bases). CDR1 and CDR2 (germline): MNHEY, SVGAGI. The V end lost 8 bases, the J end lost 2 bases, and 7 bases lay between the germline ends. This CDR3 is built from 11 residues. As DNA, the CDR3 is TGTGCCAGCGACAGCGCCTACGAGCAGTACTTC. Protein: CASDSAYEQYF.

The chain uses TRBV5-4 and TRBJ1-6; D unresolved. There are 16 residues in the CDR3. Germline-derived CDR1 and CDR2 are SGHNT and YYREEE (reference sequence). Deletions cut 0 bases from V and 0 bases from J, with 7 bases between. The CDR3 loop reads CASSLGASSYNSPLHF. DNA of the CDR3: TGTGCCAGCAGCTTGGGAGCGAGCTCCTATAATTCACCCCTCCACTTT.